The clone carrying this T cell receptor (beta chain) has ten or more counts. What it binds is not known. TCRdb independently ran MiXCR on the reads; one entry per CDR3 protein. Of about 130,000 distinct CDR3 sequences detected, 20% to 30% appear once; the ten largest clones hold roughly 33%. This specimen comes from a study of T cell repertoires in cytomegalovirus infection. Study-level background: Shared public TCR beta signatures pointed to both CMV infection and a matching HLA type.

General study results and limits: HLA-C-restricted CMV clonotypes gave the most frequent clonotype in two of eight donors.

Specimen: PBMCs, sequenced either directly or after in vitro stimulation (not recorded which). This sequence originates from a human donor in good health (CMV status not recorded). Some clones in this sample may be carry-over from other donors' samples.

CDR3 sequence: CASSRTTGNTEAFF. DNA of the CDR3: TGTGCCAGCAGCCGAACCACAGGGAACACTGAAGCTTTCTTT. The chain is built from TRBV7-8 and TRBJ1-1, with D possibly matching TRBD1 (5 bases). Between the trimmed V and J ends, which lost 5 bases and 1 base, there was a span of 11 bases. The CDR3 has 14 amino acids. Germline V gene data show CDR1 as SGHVS and CDR2 as FQNEAQ.